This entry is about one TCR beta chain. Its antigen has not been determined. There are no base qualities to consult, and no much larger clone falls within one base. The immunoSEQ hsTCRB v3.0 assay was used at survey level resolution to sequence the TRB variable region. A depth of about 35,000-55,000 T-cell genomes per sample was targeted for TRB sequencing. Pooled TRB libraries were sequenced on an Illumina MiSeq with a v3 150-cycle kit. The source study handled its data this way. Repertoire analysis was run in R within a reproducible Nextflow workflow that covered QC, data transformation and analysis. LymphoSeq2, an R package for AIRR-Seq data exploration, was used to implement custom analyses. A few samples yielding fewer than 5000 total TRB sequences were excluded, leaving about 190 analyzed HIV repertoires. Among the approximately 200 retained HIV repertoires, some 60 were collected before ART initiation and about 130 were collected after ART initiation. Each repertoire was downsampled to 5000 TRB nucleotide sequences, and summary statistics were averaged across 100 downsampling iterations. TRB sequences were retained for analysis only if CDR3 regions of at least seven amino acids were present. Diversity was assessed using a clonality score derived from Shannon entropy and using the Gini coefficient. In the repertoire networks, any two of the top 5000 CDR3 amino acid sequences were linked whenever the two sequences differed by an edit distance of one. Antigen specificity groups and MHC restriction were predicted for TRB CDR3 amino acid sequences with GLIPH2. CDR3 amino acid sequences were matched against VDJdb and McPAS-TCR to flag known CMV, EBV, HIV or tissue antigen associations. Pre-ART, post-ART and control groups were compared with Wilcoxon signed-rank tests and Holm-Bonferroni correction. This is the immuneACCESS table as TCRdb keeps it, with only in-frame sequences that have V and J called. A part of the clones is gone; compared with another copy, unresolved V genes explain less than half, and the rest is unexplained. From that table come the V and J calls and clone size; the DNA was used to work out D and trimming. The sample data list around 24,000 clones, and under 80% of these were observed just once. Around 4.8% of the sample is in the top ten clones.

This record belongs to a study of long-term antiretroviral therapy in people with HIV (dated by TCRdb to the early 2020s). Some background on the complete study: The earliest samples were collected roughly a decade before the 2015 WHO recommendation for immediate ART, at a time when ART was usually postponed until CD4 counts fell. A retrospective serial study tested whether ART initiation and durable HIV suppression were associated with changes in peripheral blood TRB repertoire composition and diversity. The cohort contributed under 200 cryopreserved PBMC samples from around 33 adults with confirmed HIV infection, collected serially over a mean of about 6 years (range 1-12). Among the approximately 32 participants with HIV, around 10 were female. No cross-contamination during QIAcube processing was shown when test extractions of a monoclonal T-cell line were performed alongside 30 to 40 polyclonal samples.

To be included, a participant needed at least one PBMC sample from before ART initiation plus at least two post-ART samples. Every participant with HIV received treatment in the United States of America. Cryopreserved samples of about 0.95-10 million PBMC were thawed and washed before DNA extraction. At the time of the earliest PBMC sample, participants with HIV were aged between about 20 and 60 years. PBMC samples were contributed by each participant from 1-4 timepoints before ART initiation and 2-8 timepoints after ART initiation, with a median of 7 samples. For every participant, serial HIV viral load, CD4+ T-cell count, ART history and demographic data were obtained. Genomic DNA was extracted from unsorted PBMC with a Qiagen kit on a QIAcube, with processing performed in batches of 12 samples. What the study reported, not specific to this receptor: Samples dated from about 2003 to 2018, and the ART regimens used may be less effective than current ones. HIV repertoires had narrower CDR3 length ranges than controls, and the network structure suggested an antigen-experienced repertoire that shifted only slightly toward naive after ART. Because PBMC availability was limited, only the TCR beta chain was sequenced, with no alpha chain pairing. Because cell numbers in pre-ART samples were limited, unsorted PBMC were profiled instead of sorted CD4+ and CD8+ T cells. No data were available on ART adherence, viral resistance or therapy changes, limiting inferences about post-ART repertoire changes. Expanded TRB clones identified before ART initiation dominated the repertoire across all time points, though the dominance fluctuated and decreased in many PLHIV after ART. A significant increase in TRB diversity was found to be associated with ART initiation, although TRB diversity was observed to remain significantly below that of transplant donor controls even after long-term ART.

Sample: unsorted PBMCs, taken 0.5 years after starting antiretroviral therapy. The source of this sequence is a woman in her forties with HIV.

The CDR3 is CASSYLSRGQETQYF. The sequence in DNA is TGTGCCAGCAGTTATTTATCCAGGGGCCAAGAGACCCAGTACTTC. The rearranged chain carries TRBV27 and TRBJ2-5; the D gene is perhaps TRBD1, from 6 matching bases. Including the terminal cysteine and phenylalanine, the CDR3 comprises 15 residues. The read is trimmed to its CDR3 DNA, 45 bases read in frame from base 1. The CDR1 and CDR2 encoded by the germline V gene (reference sequence) are MNHEY and SMNVEV. V loses 4 bases of germline sequence and J loses 1 base, and the interval between the two ends is 13 bases.